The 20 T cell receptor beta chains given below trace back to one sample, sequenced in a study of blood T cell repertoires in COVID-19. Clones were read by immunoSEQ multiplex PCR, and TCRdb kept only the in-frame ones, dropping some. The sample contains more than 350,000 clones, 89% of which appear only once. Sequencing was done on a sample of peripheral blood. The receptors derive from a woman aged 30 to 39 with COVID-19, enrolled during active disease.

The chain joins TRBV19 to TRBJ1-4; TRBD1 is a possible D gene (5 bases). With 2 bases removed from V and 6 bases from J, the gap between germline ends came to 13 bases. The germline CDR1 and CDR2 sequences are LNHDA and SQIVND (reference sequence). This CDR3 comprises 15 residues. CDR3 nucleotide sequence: TGTGCCAGTAGTATATTGACAGCATGGGATGAAAAACTGTTTTTT. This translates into CASSILTAWDEKLFF.

Written as DNA, the CDR3 is TGTGCCAGCAGCTTAGTCGACACCGGGGAGCTGTTTTTT. This encodes CASSLVDTGELFF. J is TRBJ2-2 and V is TRBV11-3; D is uncertain. Germline values: CDR1 SGHNT, CDR2 YENEEA. The V end was cut by 1 base, the J end by 3 bases, with 3 bases between. The CDR3 is 13 amino acids. Looking up the rest from reference TRBV11-3 and TRBJ2-2 gives the full variable domain: EAGVVQSPRYKIIEKKQPVAFWCNPISGHNTLYWYLQNLGQGPELLIRYENEEAVDDSQLPKDRFSAERLKGVDSTLKIQPAELGDSAVYLCASSLVDTGELFFGEGSRLTVL.

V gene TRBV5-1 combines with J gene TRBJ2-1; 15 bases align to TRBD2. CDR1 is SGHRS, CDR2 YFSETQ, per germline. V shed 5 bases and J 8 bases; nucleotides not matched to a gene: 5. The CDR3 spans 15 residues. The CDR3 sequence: CASSAGLAGGHEQFF. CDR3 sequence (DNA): TGCGCCAGCAGTGCGGGACTAGCGGGAGGCCATGAGCAGTTCTTC.

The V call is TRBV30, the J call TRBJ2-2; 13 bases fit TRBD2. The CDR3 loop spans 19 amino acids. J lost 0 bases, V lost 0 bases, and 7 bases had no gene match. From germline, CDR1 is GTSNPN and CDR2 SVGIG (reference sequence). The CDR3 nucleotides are TGTGCCTGGAGTGTACTGAGGACTAGCGGGGGCCCGAACACCGGGGAGCTGTTTTTT. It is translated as CAWSVLRTSGGPNTGELFF.

The DNA for the CDR3 is TGTGCCAGCAGTAGGTCGGGGGTCCTCACAGATACGCAGTATTTT. Its protein is CASSRSGVLTDTQYF. The rearrangement joins TRBV2 to TRBJ2-3; weak D call: TRBD2 (6 bases). Germline V gene data show CDR1 as SNHLY and CDR2 as FYNNEI. CDR3 length equals 15 residues. V was clipped by 5 bases and J by 2 bases, with 14 bases between them. Variable domain in full (rest from reference TRBV2 and TRBJ2-3): EPEVTQTPSHQVTQMGQEVILRCVPISNHLYFYWYRQILGQKVEFLVSFYNNEISEKSEIFDDQFSVERPDGSNFTLKIRSTKLEDSAMYFCASSRSGVLTDTQYFGPGTRLTVL.

CDR3 region: CASSQGTGNYGYTF. The CDR3 DNA follows: TGTGCCAGCAGTCAGGGGACGGGGAACTATGGCTACACCTTC. The chain recombines TRBV9 with TRBJ1-2, with a weak D call TRBD1 (6 bases). This CDR3 is built from 14 residues. V shed 5 bases and J shed 2 bases, with 13 bases lying between them. Germline loops: CDR1 SGDLS, CDR2 YYNGEE.

The CDR3 sequence is CASSLQNSPLHF. The CDR3 coding sequence is TGTGCCAGCAGTCTCCAGAATTCACCCCTCCACTTT. The J gene is TRBJ1-6, the V gene TRBV6-2 or TRBV6-3; no definite D call. The CDR3 has 12 residues. CDR1 MNHEY and CDR2 SVGEGT come from the germline V gene. Trimming stripped 5 bases from V and 7 bases from J, with 6 bases between.

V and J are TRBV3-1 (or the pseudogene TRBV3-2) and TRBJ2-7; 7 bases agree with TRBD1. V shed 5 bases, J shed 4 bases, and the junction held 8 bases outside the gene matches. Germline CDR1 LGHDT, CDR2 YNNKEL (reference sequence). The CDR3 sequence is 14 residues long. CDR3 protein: CASSLPGQNYEQYF. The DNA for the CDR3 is TGTGCCAGCAGCTTACCGGGACAGAATTACGAGCAGTACTTC.

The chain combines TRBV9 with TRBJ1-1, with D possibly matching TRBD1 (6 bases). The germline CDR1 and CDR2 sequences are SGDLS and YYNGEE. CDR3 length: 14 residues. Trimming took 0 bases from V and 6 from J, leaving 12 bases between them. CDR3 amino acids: CASSVARGWAEAFF. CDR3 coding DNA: TGTGCCAGCAGCGTAGCAAGGGGGTGGGCTGAAGCTTTCTTT.

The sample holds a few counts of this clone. CDR3 DNA: TGTGCCAGCAGCTTAAGGACTTCCTACAATGAGCAGTTCTTC. Translated: CASSLRTSYNEQFF. This sequence joins TRBV11-3 and TRBJ2-1, with D perhaps matching TRBD2 (5 bases). In germline, CDR1 is SGHNT, CDR2 YENEEA. The CDR3 totals 14 residues. V was cut by 2 bases and J by 1 base, with 6 bases left in between. The whole variable domain, remainder taken from reference TRBV11-3 and TRBJ2-1, is EAGVVQSPRYKIIEKKQPVAFWCNPISGHNTLYWYLQNLGQGPELLIRYENEEAVDDSQLPKDRFSAERLKGVDSTLKIQPAELGDSAVYLCASSLRTSYNEQFFGPGTRLTVL.

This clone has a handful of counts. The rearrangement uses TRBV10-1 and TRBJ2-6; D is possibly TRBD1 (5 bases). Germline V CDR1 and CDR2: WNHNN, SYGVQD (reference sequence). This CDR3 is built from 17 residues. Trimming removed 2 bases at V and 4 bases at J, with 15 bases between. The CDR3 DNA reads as TGCGCCAGCAGTGAGCAGGAAAAGGGGAACGGGGCCAACGTCCTGACTTTC. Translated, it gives CASSEQEKGNGANVLTF.

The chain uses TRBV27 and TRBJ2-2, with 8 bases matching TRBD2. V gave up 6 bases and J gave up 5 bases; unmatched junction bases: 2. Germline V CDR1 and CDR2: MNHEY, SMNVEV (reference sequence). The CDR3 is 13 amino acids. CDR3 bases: TGTGCCAGCAGGCGGGGGGTGACCGGGGAGCTGTTTTTT. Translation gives CASRRGVTGELFF.

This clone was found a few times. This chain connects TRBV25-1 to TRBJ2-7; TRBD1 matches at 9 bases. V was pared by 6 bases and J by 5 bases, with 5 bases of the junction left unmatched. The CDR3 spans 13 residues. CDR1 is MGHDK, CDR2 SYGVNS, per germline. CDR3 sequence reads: CASREQGANEQYF. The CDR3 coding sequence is TGTGCCAGCAGGGAACAGGGGGCTAACGAGCAGTACTTC.

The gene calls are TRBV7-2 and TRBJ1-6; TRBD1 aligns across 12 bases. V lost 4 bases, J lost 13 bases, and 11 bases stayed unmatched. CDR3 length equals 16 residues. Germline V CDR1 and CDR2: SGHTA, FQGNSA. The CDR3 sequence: CASSSPPGQGALPLHF. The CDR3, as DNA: TGTGCCAGCAGCTCCCCCCCGGGACAGGGGGCGTTGCCCCTCCACTTT. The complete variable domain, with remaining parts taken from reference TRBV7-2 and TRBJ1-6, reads GAGVSQSPSNKVTEKGKDVELRCDPISGHTALYWYRQSLGQGLEFLIYFQGNSAPDKSGLPSDRFSAERTGGSVSTLTIQRTQQEDSAVYLCASSSPPGQGALPLHFGNGTRLTVT.

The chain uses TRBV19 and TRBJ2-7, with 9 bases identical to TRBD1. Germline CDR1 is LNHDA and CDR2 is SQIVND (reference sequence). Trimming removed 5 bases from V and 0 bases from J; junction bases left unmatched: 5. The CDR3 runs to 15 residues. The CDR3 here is CASSQDRGSSYEQYF. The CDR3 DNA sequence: TGTGCCAGTAGTCAGGACAGGGGAAGCTCCTACGAGCAGTACTTC.

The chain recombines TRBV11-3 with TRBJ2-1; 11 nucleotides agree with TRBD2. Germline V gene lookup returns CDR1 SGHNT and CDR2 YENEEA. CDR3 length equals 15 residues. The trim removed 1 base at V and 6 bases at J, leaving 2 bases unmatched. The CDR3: CASSLVGLAANEQFF. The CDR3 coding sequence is TGTGCCAGCAGCTTAGTGGGACTAGCGGCCAATGAGCAGTTCTTC.

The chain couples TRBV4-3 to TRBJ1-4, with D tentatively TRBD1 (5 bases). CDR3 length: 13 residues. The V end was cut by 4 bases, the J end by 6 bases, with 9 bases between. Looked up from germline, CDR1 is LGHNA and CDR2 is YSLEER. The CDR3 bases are TGCGCCAGCAGCCGAGCGGGGCATGAAAAACTGTTTTTT. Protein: CASSRAGHEKLFF.

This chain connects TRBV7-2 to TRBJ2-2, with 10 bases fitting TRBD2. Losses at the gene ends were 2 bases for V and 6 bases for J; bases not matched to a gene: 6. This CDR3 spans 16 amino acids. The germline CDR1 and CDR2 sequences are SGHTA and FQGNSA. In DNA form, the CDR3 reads TGTGCCAGCAGCTTACGCGCTAGCGGGAGCCCCGGGGAGCTGTTTTTT. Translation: CASSLRASGSPGELFF.

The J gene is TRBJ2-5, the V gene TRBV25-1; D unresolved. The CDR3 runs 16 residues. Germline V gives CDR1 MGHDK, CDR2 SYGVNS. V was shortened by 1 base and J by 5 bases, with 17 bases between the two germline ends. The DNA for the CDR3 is TGTGCCAGCAGTGAATCGTACGGGTCCGGTTGGGAGACCCAGTACTTC. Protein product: CASSESYGSGWETQYF.

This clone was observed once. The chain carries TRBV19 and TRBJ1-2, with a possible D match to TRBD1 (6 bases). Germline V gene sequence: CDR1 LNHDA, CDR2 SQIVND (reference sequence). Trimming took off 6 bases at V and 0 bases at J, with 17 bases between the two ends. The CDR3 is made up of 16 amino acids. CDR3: CASSGGRASTNYGYTF. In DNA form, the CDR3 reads TGTGCCAGTAGCGGGGGGCGAGCCTCCACTAACTATGGCTACACCTTC.